This entry lists 3 T cell receptor beta chains sequenced from one sample in a study of identical twins. TCRdb re-derived calls from the 5' RACE reads in MiXCR, one entry per CDR3 protein. Of approximately 600,000 distinct CDR3 sequences detected, just over 7% appear once; the ten largest clones hold 1.6%. These data were also filed under a second study, of yellow fever vaccine responses in identical twins.

The sample was PBMCs. The receptors originated from a woman younger than 35 in good health.

The chain couples TRBV29-1 to TRBJ1-1, with 12 bases matching TRBD1. The CDR3 sequence is 13 residues long. The V gene's germline CDR1 is SQVTM and CDR2 ANQGSEA. J was trimmed by 1 base and V by 6 bases; bases with no gene match: 0. The CDR3 DNA reads as TGCAGCGTGGGACAGGGGGCGAACACTGAAGCTTTCTTT. Its protein is CSVGQGANTEAFF.

This CDR3 is CASSPSLIQETQYF. CDR3 bases: TGTGCCAGCAGCCCGAGTCTGATACAAGAGACCCAGTACTTC. V usage is TRBV7-6 and J usage is TRBJ2-5, with D unclear. Germline V lookup: CDR1 SGHVS, CDR2 FNYEAQ. This CDR3 spans 14 amino acids. V was cut by 5 bases and J by 2 bases, with 12 bases left in between.

This clonotype was counted between two and nine times. The junction differs from germline at one of its ends, possibly a read error. For the CDR3, the DNA is TGTGCCAGCAGGGATCGGACTTCCTCGGAGATCTTC. Its protein is CASRDRTSSEIF. The genes are TRBV27 and TRBJ2-1, with a possible D match to TRBD2 (5 bases). CDR3 length: 12 amino acids. CDR1 is MNHEY and CDR2 is SMNVEV in the germline V gene (reference sequence).